These 11 T cell receptor beta chains originate from one sample sequenced in a study of vaccination effects on CD4 cells after COVID-19. The assay was immunoSEQ multiplex PCR, and TCRdb's table has in-frame clones only and misses some. In the table there are more than 20,000 clones, under 85% of which are singletons. These receptors' antigens are unknown. CD4+ T cells specific for antigen were expanded with viral peptide pools by the ViraFEST assay before sequencing. The culture ran for approximately 10 days, and then CD4+ T cells were isolated. PCR showed that the person got SARS-CoV-2 infection at some point between March and December 2020. The starting material was CD4+ T cells from PBMCs cultured with a peptide pool, obtained before COVID-19 vaccination. Every receptor here comes from a human donor who had a prior SARS-CoV-2 infection.

The J gene is TRBJ2-7, the V gene TRBV7-2; D unresolved. V shed 5 bases and J shed 4 bases, with 15 bases lying between them. The germline V gene encodes CDR1 SGHTA and CDR2 FQGNSA. The CDR3 runs to 14 residues. Here the CDR3 DNA reads TGTGCCAGCAGCCCCGGACCAGTTAAGTACGAGCAGTACTTC. Translating it yields CASSPGPVKYEQYF.

V usage is TRBV21-1 and J usage is TRBJ1-1. TRBV21-1 is classified as a pseudogene. The CDR3 is 17 amino acids. The CDR3 protein is CASPKGHSGVSNTEAFF. The CDR3 bases are TGTGCCAGCCCAAAAGGACACTCGGGAGTTTCGAACACTGAAGCTTTCTTT.

The chain is built from TRBV29-1 and TRBJ1-2, with D hard to call. Looked up from germline, CDR1 is SQVTM and CDR2 is ANQGSEA. V lost 6 bases and J lost 0, with 14 bases in between. The CDR3 covers 14 residues. CDR3 sequence (DNA): TGCAGCGTGGCCATGGGGTGGGCTAACTATGGCTACACCTTC. Residues: CSVAMGWANYGYTF.

This chain joins TRBV9 and TRBJ1-5; 7 bases align to TRBD1. Looked up from germline, CDR1 is SGDLS and CDR2 is YYNGEE. The CDR3 is 14 residues long. J gave up 4 bases and V 5 bases, and 6 bases lay outside the gene matches. CDR3 DNA sequence: TGTGCCAGCAGTAAAACAGGGGTGAATCAGCCCCAGCATTTT. Amino acids: CASSKTGVNQPQHF.

This clone appeared a few times. V usage is TRBV5-1 and J usage is TRBJ2-2; 7 bases fit TRBD2. The V segment lost 5 bases and the J segment 2 bases; nucleotides outside the gene matches: 3. CDR1 and CDR2 from the germline V gene are SGHRS and YFSETQ. This CDR3 is 14 amino acids long. The CDR3, as DNA: TGCGCCAGCAGATCTAGCGGAAACACCGGGGAGCTGTTTTTT. Translating gives CASRSSGNTGELFF.

The chain recombines TRBV4-2 with TRBJ2-1; 7 bases are shared with TRBD2. The CDR3 loop spans 16 amino acids. The trim removed 1 base at V and 5 bases at J, leaving 8 bases unmatched. Germline CDR1 and CDR2: LGHNA and YNFKEQ. The CDR3 region has the DNA TGTGCCAGCAGCCAAGTGTGGGGGGGGAATAACAATGAGCAGTTCTTC. Amino acid sequence: CASSQVWGGNNNEQFF.

The chain employs TRBV15 and TRBJ2-7; weak D call: TRBD1 (6 bases). This CDR3 contains 14 residues. The germline gives CDR1 LNHNV, CDR2 YYDKDF (reference sequence). The V gene lost 2 bases and the J gene lost 3 bases, with 11 bases spanning the gap. The CDR3 spells CATSRYRELYEQYF. The CDR3 nucleotides read TGTGCCACCAGCAGATACAGGGAGCTCTACGAGCAGTACTTC. Based on the CDR3 plus reference TRBV15 and TRBJ2-7, the full variable domain is DAMVIQNPRYQVTQFGKPVTLSCSQTLNHNVMYWYQQKSSQAPKLLFHYYDKDFNNEADTPDNFQSRRPNTSFCFLDIRSPGLGDTAMYLCATSRYRELYEQYFGPGTRLTVT.

The chain couples TRBV28 to TRBJ2-7; no clear D gene. Looked up from germline, CDR1 is MDHEN and CDR2 is SYDVKM. The germline V and J ends were trimmed by 11 bases and 0 bases, with 14 bases remaining between them. CDR3 size: 13 residues. The CDR3 bases are TGTGCCTGCCGAAGGTGGAGCTCCTACGAGCAGTACTTC. Translating gives CACRRWSSYEQYF.

This CDR3 reads CASGLVRSSIIYEQYF. DNA of the CDR3: TGTGCTAGTGGTTTGGTACGGTCCAGTATTATTTACGAGCAGTACTTC. The V and J genes are TRBV12-5 and TRBJ2-7; no clear D. This CDR3 spans 16 amino acids. CDR1 and CDR2 (germline): LGHNT, FRNRAP. Between the trimmed V and J ends, which lost 0 bases and 4 bases, there was a span of 16 bases. Supplemented by reference TRBV12-5 and TRBJ2-7, the full variable domain reads DARVTQTPRHKVTEMGQEVTMRCQPILGHNTVFWYRQTMMQGLELLAYFRNRAPLDDSGMPKDRFSAEMPDATLATLKIQPSEPRDSAVYFCASGLVRSSIIYEQYFGPGTRLTVT.

The chain joins TRBV5-1 to TRBJ2-5; no reliable D call. The V gene's germline CDR1 is SGHRS and CDR2 YFSETQ. Trimming stripped 0 bases from V and 0 bases from J, with 6 bases between. CDR3 length equals 14 residues. CDR3 bases: TGCGCCAGCAGCTTGGGAGGCCACCAAGAGACCCAGTACTTC. Encoded protein: CASSLGGHQETQYF. The whole variable domain, remainder taken from reference TRBV5-1 and TRBJ2-5, is KAGVTQTPRYLIKTRGQQVTLSCSPISGHRSVSWYQQTPGQGLQFLFEYFSETQRNKGNFPGRFSGRQFSNSRSEMNVSTLELGDSALYLCASSLGGHQETQYFGPGTRLLVL.

This clone is a singleton in its sample. The chain combines TRBV21-1 with TRBJ2-5; the D segment call TRBD1 is taken from the table without a DNA check. TRBV21-1 counts as a pseudogene. The CDR3 runs to 15 residues. Here the CDR3 DNA reads TGTGCCAGCAGCAGAGCCCCGGACAGGGAAGGAACCCAGTACTTC. Translation gives CASSRAPDREGTQYF.